This TCR beta chain was captured in a study of post-analysis software for immune sequencing data. Whole-study context: Relapsing-remitting, secondary progressive and progressive-relapsing multiple sclerosis courses were included.

cDNA libraries for TCR beta contained unique molecular identifiers. The source material, about 0.95 to 10 million T cells, gave rise to about 460,000 cDNA molecules. From the PCR reads, TCRdb called clonotypes with MiXCR, one entry per CDR3 protein. The sample lists approximately 660,000 distinct CDR3 sequences; 55% to 60% were seen once. Turning to this clonotype: Its cognate antigen is unknown.

Study-level points and caveats: A significant reduction in normalized Chao1 diversity was observed in multiple sclerosis patients versus controls. The study found TRBV5-6, TRBV5-1 and TRBV20-1 among five or six TRBV segments more frequent in patients than controls.

The V end was cut by 3 bases, the J end by 3 bases, with 18 bases between. The CDR3 is 16 amino acids. The sample comprised blood. The receptor's source is a girl under 10 years old with multiple sclerosis. The rearrangement links TRBV12-3 or TRBV12-4 to TRBJ2-7; D is perhaps TRBD1 or TRBD2 (5 bases each). CDR3 nucleotides: TGTGCCAGCAGTTTTGTCTCCGGGGCCGAGGGCTACGAGCAGTACTTC. This encodes CASSFVSGAEGYEQYF.